This T cell receptor beta chain was sequenced in a study of cytomegalovirus exposure and HLA in healthy donors. V lost 3 bases, J lost 5 bases, and 7 bases stayed unmatched. This CDR3 is 15 amino acids long. The V gene's germline CDR1 is MGHRA and CDR2 YSYEKL. Primers for the PCR totalled 60 Vbeta and 13 Jbeta. Assay: immunoSEQ multiplex PCR; the TCRdb copy retains only in-frame clones and omits some. The sample has about 130,000 clones, around 80% seen once. This rearrangement joins TRBV4-1 to TRBJ1-2; 9 nucleotides align to TRBD1. The sequence was obtained from a woman in her 30s in good health and CMV-seronegative. Sequencing was carried out using PBMCs. CDR3 protein: CASSQPGTGKYGYTF. In nucleotides, the CDR3 is TGCGCCAGCAGCCAGCCCGGGACAGGGAAGTATGGCTACACCTTC.